The present TCR beta chain was sequenced within a study of T cells after yellow fever vaccination. TCRdb analysed the 5' RACE reads with MiXCR anew, one entry per CDR3 protein. In the table there are over 45,000 distinct CDR3 sequences, 7.1% of which are singletons. CDR1 and CDR2 from the germline V gene are LNHNV and YYDKDF (reference sequence). Trimming removed 2 bases from V and 0 bases from J, with 10 bases in between. The CDR3 is 16 residues long. The genes are TRBV15 and TRBJ2-2; perhaps TRBD2 as D (5 bases). The receptor comes from a man aged 18 to 29 who received the YFV17D yellow fever vaccine. Sequenced material: CD8+ T cells sorted from PBMCs, taken on the day of the first yellow fever vaccination. CDR3 coding DNA: TGTGCCACCAGCAGACAAACGGGGACGAACACCGGGGAGCTGTTTTTT. This encodes CATSRQTGTNTGELFF.